This passage covers 25 T cell receptor beta chains from one sample sequenced in a study of T-cell reconstitution after alpha-beta-depleted transplantation in children. Unique molecular identifiers were built into the TCRbeta library. MiXCR was run by TCRdb on the PCR reads, yielding one entry per CDR3 protein. The sample consists of some 16,000 distinct CDR3 sequences, just over 5% of them appearing once. Specimen: PBMCs, collected before TCRalphabeta/CD19-depleted stem cell transplant. All receptors derive from a boy aged 5-17 years with acute lymphoblastic leukemia, due to receive a stem cell transplant.

The table lists this clonotype with many counts. V gene TRBV11-3 combines with J gene TRBJ2-1; possibly TRBD1 or TRBD2 for D (7 bases each). V lost 5 bases to trimming and J lost 6 bases, with 14 bases between them. Germline CDR1 is SGHNT and CDR2 is YENEEA. The CDR3 has 14 amino acids. CDR3 region: CASSPGGDGNEQFF. The CDR3 region has the DNA TGTGCCAGCAGCCCAGGGGGGGATGGCAATGAGCAGTTCTTC.

This clonotype was seen at least ten times. The V call is TRBV29-1, the J call TRBJ2-2, with D tentatively TRBD2 (6 bases). The CDR3 consists of 14 residues. With 7 bases removed from V and 4 bases from J, the gap between germline ends came to 16 bases. Germline CDR1 reads SQVTM; CDR2 reads ANQGSEA. CDR3 sequence reads: CSATAPGGTGELFF. The CDR3 bases are TGCAGCGCTACAGCCCCCGGGGGCACCGGGGAGCTGTTTTTT.

This chain uses TRBV7-3 with TRBJ2-7, with 9 nucleotides matching TRBD2. This CDR3 has 13 residues. The V segment lost 5 bases and the J segment 5 bases; nucleotides outside the gene matches: 4. Looked up from germline, CDR1 is SGHTA and CDR2 is FQGTGA. The chain's CDR3 is CASSPRLADEQYF. The CDR3 nucleotides are TGTGCCAGCAGCCCCCGACTAGCGGACGAGCAGTACTTC.

This clonotype was detected many times. V gene TRBV12-3 or TRBV12-4 combines with J gene TRBJ1-4; 10 bases fit TRBD1. CDR3 length: 13 amino acids. Trimming at V came to 5 bases and at J to 7 bases, leaving 1 base not matched to a gene. In DNA, the CDR3 is TGTGCCAGCAGTGGGGACAGGGGTGAAAAACTGTTTTTT. It yields the protein CASSGDRGEKLFF.

This clonotype was observed at least ten times. The rearrangement links TRBV19 to TRBJ1-5, with 7 bases lining up with TRBD1. CDR1 is LNHDA and CDR2 is SQIVND in the germline V gene (reference sequence). After removal of 5 bases from V and 4 bases from J, the junction contained 5 bases not matched to a gene. The CDR3 runs to 14 residues. The CDR3 loop is CASSLGTANQPQHF. DNA of the CDR3: TGTGCCAGTAGTCTTGGGACAGCTAATCAGCCCCAGCATTTT.

This clonotype was picked up many times. The chain employs TRBV6-1 and TRBJ1-2; D perhaps matches TRBD1 (6 bases). V dropped 5 bases and J dropped 0 bases, with 13 bases sitting between them. CDR3 size: 15 residues. Germline-derived CDR1 and CDR2 are MNHNS and SASEGT. In DNA, the CDR3 is TGTGCCAGCAGTATGCCCTCAGGGGCTAACTATGGCTACACCTTC. Protein sequence: CASSMPSGANYGYTF.

By sample fraction, this clonotype is medium-sized. This chain uses TRBV20-1 with TRBJ1-6; perhaps TRBD1 as D (5 bases). Trimming stripped 1 base from V and 7 bases from J, with 8 bases between. The germline gives CDR1 DFQATT, CDR2 SNEGSKA (reference sequence). This CDR3 spans 13 amino acids. CDR3 in amino acids: CSARAGRNSPLHF. The DNA for the CDR3 is TGCAGTGCTAGAGCAGGGAGGAATTCACCCCTCCACTTT.

This clonotype was seen a handful of times. The chain has TRBV27 and TRBJ2-1; 16 bases fit TRBD2. The CDR3 runs to 17 residues. CDR1 and CDR2 (germline): MNHEY, SMNVEV (reference sequence). The V segment lost 2 bases and the J segment 6 bases; nucleotides outside the gene matches: 4. The CDR3 nucleotides read TGTGCCAGCAGTTTAGCGGGACTAGCGGGGGGGCTCAATGAGCAGTTCTTC. Translated: CASSLAGLAGGLNEQFF.

As concerns this clonotype: The junction shows a germline mismatch at one end, possibly a read error. The chain uses TRBV5-8 and TRBJ2-3; no definite D call. The CDR3 sequence is 15 residues long. The V gene's germline CDR1 is SGHTS and CDR2 YDEGEE. The CDR3 sequence is CAISPRPWSTDTQYF. CDR3 in DNA: TGTGCCATCAGCCCCAGGCCTTGGAGCACAGATACGCAGTATTTT.

This clonotype was found many times. The J gene is TRBJ2-1, the V gene TRBV27; 8 bases fit TRBD2. The CDR3 has 15 residues. The germline gives CDR1 MNHEY, CDR2 SMNVEV (reference sequence). Trimming cost V 3 bases and J 6 bases; bases outside gene matches: 7. The CDR3 sequence is CASSFTAGGANEQFF. CDR3 bases: TGTGCCAGCAGTTTTACGGCGGGAGGCGCCAATGAGCAGTTCTTC.

This clonotype occurred many times. This chain uses TRBV7-9 with TRBJ2-3, with D possibly being TRBD2 (6 bases). V gave up 8 bases and J gave up 2 bases, with 8 bases separating them. Germline values: CDR1 SEHNR, CDR2 FQNEAQ (reference sequence). The CDR3 sequence is 12 residues long. Here the CDR3 DNA reads TGTGCCAGCCGCGGGAACACAGATACGCAGTATTTT. Residues: CASRGNTDTQYF.

In this sample, this clonotype turned up many times. V is TRBV7-9 and J is TRBJ2-7, with 10 bases fitting TRBD2. The V gene's germline CDR1 is SEHNR and CDR2 FQNEAQ (reference sequence). J gave up 5 bases and V 5 bases, and 9 bases lay outside the gene matches. This CDR3 has 15 residues. The CDR3 loop is CASSPPLAGADEQYF. Written as DNA, the CDR3 is TGTGCCAGCAGCCCCCCCCTAGCGGGAGCAGACGAGCAGTACTTC.

This clonotype was observed at least ten times. The rearrangement uses TRBV24-1 and TRBJ2-2; 7 bases map to TRBD2. Unmatched junction bases numbered 7, after V lost 6 bases and J lost 7 bases. CDR1 and CDR2 (germline): KGHDR, SFDVKD. The CDR3 is 14 amino acids. The chain's CDR3 is CATSKRGTSGELFF. For the CDR3, the DNA is TGTGCCACCAGTAAGCGGGGAACAAGCGGGGAGCTGTTTTTT.

This clonotype was seen at least ten times. The chain recombines TRBV7-9 with TRBJ2-5; the match to TRBD1 covers 7 bases. The CDR3 is 15 amino acids. Germline V gene data show CDR1 as SEHNR and CDR2 as FQNEAQ (reference sequence). The junction had 6 bases not matched to a gene; V was cut back by 5 bases and J by 0 bases. CDR3 protein: CASSTRDSHQETQYF. The CDR3 coding sequence is TGTGCCAGCAGCACCCGGGACAGCCACCAAGAGACCCAGTACTTC.

The sample holds many counts of this clonotype. This sequence joins TRBV20-1 and TRBJ2-7; 14 bases map to TRBD2. CDR3 length: 13 amino acids. The trim removed 5 bases at V and 4 bases at J, leaving 1 base unmatched. Per germline, CDR1 DFQATT and CDR2 SNEGSKA (reference sequence). Here the CDR3 reads CSARTSGGYEQYF. The CDR3 DNA reads TGCAGTGCTCGGACTAGCGGGGGGTACGAGCAGTACTTC.

This clonotype was observed many times. The J gene is TRBJ2-7, the V gene TRBV10-3; D remains ambiguous. The CDR3 consists of 14 residues. CDR1 and CDR2 from the germline V gene are ENHRY and SYGVKD. The V end was cut by 6 bases, the J end by 0 bases, with 12 bases between. CDR3 region: CAISGRRDSYEQYF. The CDR3 bases are TGTGCCATCAGCGGCAGGAGAGACTCCTACGAGCAGTACTTC.

By its share, this clonotype is medium-sized. V is TRBV6-6 and J is TRBJ2-1; D remains unclear. The CDR3 is made up of 13 amino acids. V was trimmed by 6 bases and J by 0 bases, leaving 6 bases between them. Germline V gene sequence: CDR1 MNHNY, CDR2 SVGAGI (reference sequence). The CDR3 sequence is CASSLSSYNEQFF. DNA of the CDR3: TGTGCCAGCAGCCTAAGCTCCTACAATGAGCAGTTCTTC.

This clonotype was observed many times. The chain employs TRBV7-2 and TRBJ1-1; 9 nucleotides line up with TRBD1. The CDR3 consists of 14 residues. V lost 5 bases and J lost 0; bases outside the gene matches: 1. Germline V gives CDR1 SGHTA, CDR2 FQGNSA. The CDR3 region is CASSRDRVNTEAFF. CDR3 nucleotides: TGTGCCAGCAGCCGGGACAGGGTGAACACTGAAGCTTTCTTT.

The chain combines TRBV19 with TRBJ2-7, with D possibly called TRBD1 or TRBD2 (5 bases each). The CDR3 is 17 amino acids. Trimming removed 4 bases from V and 0 bases from J, with 19 bases in between. Germline V gene data show CDR1 as LNHDA and CDR2 as SQIVND (reference sequence). This CDR3 reads CASSSFSGTAGSYEQYF. For the CDR3, the DNA is TGTGCCAGTAGTAGTTTCTCCGGGACCGCCGGCTCCTACGAGCAGTACTTC.

This clonotype has at least ten counts. The chain combines TRBV4-1 with TRBJ2-2; 7 bases are a match to TRBD1. V was pared by 0 bases and J by 4 bases, with 5 bases of the junction left unmatched. CDR1 and CDR2 from the germline V gene are MGHRA and YSYEKL. The length of the CDR3 is 16 residues. This chain's CDR3 is CASSQDPGGSTGELFF. CDR3 bases: TGCGCCAGCAGCCAAGACCCAGGGGGAAGCACCGGGGAGCTGTTTTTT.

This clonotype was counted ten times or more. CDR3 sequence: CASSIGTNQETQYF. The DNA of the CDR3 is TGTGCCAGCAGTATTGGGACCAACCAAGAGACCCAGTACTTC. The genes are TRBV27 and TRBJ2-5; D tentatively reads TRBD1 or TRBD2 (5 bases each). The CDR3 spans 14 residues. V lost 5 bases, J lost 0 bases, and 10 bases lay in between. The germline gives CDR1 MNHEY, CDR2 SMNVEV (reference sequence).

This clonotype has more than one count but fewer than ten. The V call is TRBV12-3 or TRBV12-4, the J call TRBJ1-3, with D possibly TRBD1 on 5 matching bases. This CDR3 spans 16 amino acids. The V gene lost 6 bases and the J gene lost 0 bases, with 15 bases spanning the gap. CDR3 sequence reads: CASSSSYDSSGNTIYF. The CDR3 nucleotides are TGTGCCAGCAGCTCCTCATACGACAGCTCTGGAAACACCATATATTTT.

By share, this clonotype ranks as medium-sized. This chain joins TRBV5-1 and TRBJ2-3; D not resolved. Germline CDR1 SGHRS, CDR2 YFSETQ. The CDR3 contains 11 residues. V lost 4 bases to trimming and J lost 5 bases, with 5 bases between them. The CDR3 DNA is TGCGCCAGCAGCAATAGAGATACGCAGTATTTT. It codes for CASSNRDTQYF.

This clonotype is medium-sized (0.01 to 0.1%) by share. This chain joins TRBV28 and TRBJ2-7; 8 positions match TRBD2. Germline-derived CDR1 and CDR2 are MDHEN and SYDVKM. There are 14 residues in the CDR3. J gave up 3 bases and V 3 bases, and 4 bases lay outside the gene matches. The CDR3 reads CASSFLREGYEQYF. DNA of the CDR3: TGTGCCAGCAGTTTCCTACGGGAGGGCTACGAGCAGTACTTC. The whole variable domain, remainder taken from reference TRBV28 and TRBJ2-7, is DVKVTQSSRYLVKRTGEKVFLECVQDMDHENMFWYRQDPGLGLRLIYFSYDVKMKEKGDIPEGYSVSREKKERFSLILESASTNQTSMYLCASSFLREGYEQYFGPGTRLTVT.

This clonotype was seen ten or more times. The V and J genes are TRBV11-2 and TRBJ2-2; D is unclear. Germline V lookup: CDR1 SGHAT, CDR2 FQNNGV. Trimming stripped 5 bases from V and 0 bases from J, with 10 bases between. The CDR3 covers 15 residues. In DNA form, the CDR3 reads TGTGCCAGCAGCGAACGGACGGCGAACACCGGGGAGCTGTTTTTT. Residues: CASSERTANTGELFF. Looking up the rest from reference TRBV11-2 and TRBJ2-2 gives the full variable domain: EAGVAQSPRYKIIEKRQSVAFWCNPISGHATLYWYQQILGQGPKLLIQFQNNGVVDDSQLPKDRFSAERLKGVDSTLKIQPAKLEDSAVYLCASSERTANTGELFFGEGSRLTVL.